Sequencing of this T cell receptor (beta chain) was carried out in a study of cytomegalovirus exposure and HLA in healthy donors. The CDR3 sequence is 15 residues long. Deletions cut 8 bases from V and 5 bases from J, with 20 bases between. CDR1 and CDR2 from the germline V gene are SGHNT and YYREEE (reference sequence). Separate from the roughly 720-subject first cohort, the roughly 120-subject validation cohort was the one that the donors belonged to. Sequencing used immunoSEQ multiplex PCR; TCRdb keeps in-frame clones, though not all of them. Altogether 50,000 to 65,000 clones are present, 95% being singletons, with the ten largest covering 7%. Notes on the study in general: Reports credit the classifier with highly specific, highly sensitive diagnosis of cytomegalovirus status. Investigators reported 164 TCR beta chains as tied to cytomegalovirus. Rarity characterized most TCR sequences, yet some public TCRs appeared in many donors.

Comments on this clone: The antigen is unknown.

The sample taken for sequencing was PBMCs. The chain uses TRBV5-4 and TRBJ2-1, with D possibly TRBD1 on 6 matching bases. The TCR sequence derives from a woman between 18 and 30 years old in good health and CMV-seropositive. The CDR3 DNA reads TGTGCCAGTCAGGGGCGGACCACTATTAACAATGAGCAGTTCTTC. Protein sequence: CASQGRTTINNEQFF.